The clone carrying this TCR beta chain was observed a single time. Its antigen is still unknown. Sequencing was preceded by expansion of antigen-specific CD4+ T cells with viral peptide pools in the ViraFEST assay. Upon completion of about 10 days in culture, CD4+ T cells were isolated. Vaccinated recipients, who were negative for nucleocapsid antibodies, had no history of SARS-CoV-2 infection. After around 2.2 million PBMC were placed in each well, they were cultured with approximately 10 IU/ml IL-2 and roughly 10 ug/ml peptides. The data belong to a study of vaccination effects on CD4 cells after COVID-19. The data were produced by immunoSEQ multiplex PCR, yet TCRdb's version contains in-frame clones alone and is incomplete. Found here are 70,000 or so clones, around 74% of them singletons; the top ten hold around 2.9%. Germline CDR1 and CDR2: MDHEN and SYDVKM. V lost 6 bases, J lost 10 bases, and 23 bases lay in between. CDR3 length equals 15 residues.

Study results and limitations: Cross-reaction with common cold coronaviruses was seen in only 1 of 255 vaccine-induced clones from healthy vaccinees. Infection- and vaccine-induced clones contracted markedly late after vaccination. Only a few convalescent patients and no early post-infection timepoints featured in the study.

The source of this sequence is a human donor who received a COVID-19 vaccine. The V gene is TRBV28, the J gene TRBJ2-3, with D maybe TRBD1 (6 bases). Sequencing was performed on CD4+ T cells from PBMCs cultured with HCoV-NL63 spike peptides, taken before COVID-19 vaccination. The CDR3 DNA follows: TGTGCCAGCAGGCGACAGGCGACCCCACCGCGTCCGCAGTATTTT. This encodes CASRRQATPPRPQYF.